This entry describes one TCR beta chain. Its antigen remains unknown. The data were taken from a study of T cell responses to AZD1222 COVID-19 vaccine. Study-level results: Spike-spanning, vaccine-associated CD4 TCRs were dominant at 160-218 and 743-854. Every sample of the repertoires postdated the peak T cell response. Clonal diversity may have been underestimated in mostly white British donors.

Sequencing used immunoSEQ multiplex PCR; TCRdb keeps in-frame clones, though not all of them. This table has about 69,000 clones, approximately 87% appearing once. Second doses at about 4 or about 12 weeks were pooled. CDR1 and CDR2 (germline): MRHNA, SNTAGT. This CDR3 is built from 15 residues. Between the trimmed V and J ends, which lost 5 bases and 1 base, there was a span of 14 bases. This chain joins TRBV6-4 and TRBJ1-2; D is unresolved. The material sequenced was peripheral blood, taken 28 days after the second AZD1222 dose. This TCR came from an adult who received the AZD1222 COVID-19 vaccine. CDR3 protein: CASSPDRGVNYGYTF. CDR3 coding DNA: TGTGCCAGCAGTCCAGACCGGGGAGTTAACTATGGCTACACCTTC.